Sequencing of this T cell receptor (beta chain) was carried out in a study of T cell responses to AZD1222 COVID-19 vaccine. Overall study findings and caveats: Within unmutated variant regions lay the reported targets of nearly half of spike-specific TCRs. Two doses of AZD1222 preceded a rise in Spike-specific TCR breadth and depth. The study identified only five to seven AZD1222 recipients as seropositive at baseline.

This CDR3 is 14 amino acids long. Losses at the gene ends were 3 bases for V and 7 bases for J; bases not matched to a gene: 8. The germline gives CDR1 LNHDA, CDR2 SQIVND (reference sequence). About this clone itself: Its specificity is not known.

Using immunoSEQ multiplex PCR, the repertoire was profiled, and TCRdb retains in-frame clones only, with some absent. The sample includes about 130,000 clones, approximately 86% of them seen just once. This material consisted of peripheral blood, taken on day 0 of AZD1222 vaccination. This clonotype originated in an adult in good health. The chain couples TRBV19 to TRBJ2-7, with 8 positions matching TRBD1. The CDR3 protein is CASSIWQGAKEQYF. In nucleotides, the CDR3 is TGTGCCAGTAGTATTTGGCAGGGGGCGAAAGAGCAGTACTTC.